The 17 T cell receptor beta chains below all came from one sample that was sequenced in a study of PD-1 blockade in mismatch repair-deficient tumors. Generated by immunoSEQ multiplex PCR, the TCRdb table keeps only in-frame clones and is missing some. The data hold 100,000 to 150,000 clones, with 88% observed a single time. The sample in question was peripheral blood, obtained 72 weeks after starting pembrolizumab. Receptor source: an adult with mismatch repair-deficient cancer.

About this clone: Other DNA sequences in the same sample also yield this CDR3. The chain recombines TRBV27 with TRBJ2-1; no definite D call. Germline CDR1 reads MNHEY; CDR2 reads SMNVEV (reference sequence). V gave up 5 bases and J gave up 0 bases, with 5 bases separating them. This CDR3 has 13 amino acids. CDR3 protein: CASSLNSYNEQFF. In DNA form, the CDR3 reads TGTGCCAGCAGTCTAAACTCCTACAATGAGCAGTTCTTC.

This clone was recorded many times. The chain uses TRBV7-2 and TRBJ2-2; D gene unclear. The V gene lost 2 bases and the J gene lost 4 bases, with 8 bases spanning the gap. In germline, CDR1 is SGHTA, CDR2 FQGNSA. The CDR3 runs to 14 residues. The CDR3 bases are TGTGCCAGCAGCTTATTGGCCTCCACCGGGGAGCTGTTTTTT. Amino acids: CASSLLASTGELFF.

V gene TRBV4-3 combines with J gene TRBJ2-1, with TRBD2 matching over 9 bases. The CDR3 totals 17 residues. Germline CDR1 is LGHNA and CDR2 is YSLEER. V was pared by 0 bases and J by 0 bases, with 3 bases of the junction left unmatched. The DNA of the CDR3 is TGCGCCAGCAGCCAAGACCTAGCGGGGTTCTCCTACAATGAGCAGTTCTTC. Translating gives CASSQDLAGFSYNEQFF.

The CDR3 protein is CASSPGLDGEQYF. The CDR3 region has the DNA TGTGCCAGCAGTCCCGGACTAGATGGCGAGCAGTACTTC. The V call is TRBV28, the J call TRBJ2-7; 7 nucleotides line up with TRBD2. Germline V gene sequence: CDR1 MDHEN, CDR2 SYDVKM. The CDR3 consists of 13 residues. The junction had 7 bases not matched to a gene; V was cut back by 5 bases and J by 6 bases.

The V and J genes are TRBV13 and TRBJ2-7; D uncertain. The CDR3 consists of 17 residues. The germline V and J ends were trimmed by 4 bases and 3 bases, with 22 bases remaining between them. CDR1 PRHDT and CDR2 FYEKMQ come from the germline V gene (reference sequence). The CDR3 nucleotides read TGTGCCAGCAGCTCAAAAGCCGTTGGTCCAGGCGGCTACGAGCAGTACTTC. Translation: CASSSKAVGPGGYEQYF.

In this sample, this clone turned up a few times. This chain connects TRBV19 to TRBJ2-7; D is possibly TRBD2 (6 bases). Per germline, CDR1 LNHDA and CDR2 SQIVND (reference sequence). This CDR3 is 13 amino acids long. V was clipped by 3 bases and J by 3 bases, with 9 bases between them. Written as DNA, the CDR3 is TGTGCCAGTAGTATGCGGGACGGCTACGAGCAGTACTTC. It encodes CASSMRDGYEQYF.

This chain uses TRBV11-2 with TRBJ2-1; maybe TRBD1 (5 bases). Germline CDR1 SGHAT, CDR2 FQNNGV. Trimming pared 5 bases from V and 8 bases from J, leaving 22 bases between. The CDR3 runs 16 residues. CDR3: CASSPAPQPRGYEQFF. For the CDR3, the DNA is TGTGCCAGCAGCCCCGCCCCCCAGCCAAGGGGCTATGAGCAGTTCTTC.

The rearrangement links TRBV4-1 to TRBJ2-5; perhaps TRBD2 as D (5 bases). V lost 1 base, J lost 1 base, and 16 bases lay in between. The germline V gene has CDR1 MGHRA and CDR2 YSYEKL. The CDR3 has 17 residues. The CDR3 reads CASSQGEGLGFQETQYF. The CDR3 region has the DNA TGCGCCAGCAGCCAAGGCGAGGGTTTGGGATTCCAAGAGACCCAGTACTTC.

This chain connects TRBV4-3 to TRBJ2-3; no definite D call. The germline V gene has CDR1 LGHNA and CDR2 YSLEER. The V and J ends lost 1 base and 6 bases respectively, with 11 bases between them. This CDR3 comprises 14 residues. The DNA for the CDR3 is TGCGCCAGCAGCCAAGGCCGGTTCTGGGATACGCAGTATTTT. Its translation is CASSQGRFWDTQYF.

Many counts were recorded for this clone. V is TRBV7-6 and J is TRBJ2-5, with D tentatively TRBD1 (5 bases). Germline V lookup: CDR1 SGHVS, CDR2 FNYEAQ. Trimming shortened V by 1 base and J by 5 bases, and 14 bases separated the two germline ends. The CDR3 runs 15 residues. CDR3 amino acids: CASSLEAGSHETQYF. CDR3 DNA: TGTGCCAGCAGCTTAGAAGCAGGGTCCCACGAGACCCAGTACTTC.

The chain combines TRBV6-5 with TRBJ2-7; no definite D call. In germline, CDR1 is MNHEY, CDR2 SVGAGI. Trimming removed 6 bases at V and 2 bases at J, with 11 bases between. CDR3 length: 13 amino acids. The CDR3 spells CASSLAPAYEQYF. The DNA for the CDR3 is TGTGCCAGCAGCCTCGCGCCAGCCTACGAGCAGTACTTC.

The J gene is TRBJ2-7, the V gene TRBV6-5; D unresolved. Trimming took off 5 bases at V and 2 bases at J, with 7 bases between the two ends. CDR1 and CDR2 from the germline V gene are MNHEY and SVGAGI. The CDR3 is made up of 12 amino acids. The CDR3 DNA reads TGTGCCAGCAGTAGGCGCGCCTACGAGCAGTACTTC. It specifies CASSRRAYEQYF.

Remarks on this clone: This specimen includes other DNA sequences encoding the same CDR3. J is TRBJ2-7 and V is TRBV7-9; 7 bases map to TRBD1. The CDR3 runs 15 residues. Germline CDR1 and CDR2: SEHNR and FQNEAQ (reference sequence). V lost 4 bases and J lost 2; bases outside the gene matches: 8. The CDR3 loop is CASSSPGQRTYEQYF. The DNA of the CDR3 is TGTGCCAGCAGCTCCCCGGGACAGAGGACCTACGAGCAGTACTTC.

The table lists this clone with a few counts. The rearrangement uses TRBV18 and TRBJ2-7; 8 nucleotides agree with TRBD1. V trimming: 2 bases; J trimming: 5 bases; junction bases outside the gene matches: 14. Germline V gene data show CDR1 as KGHSH and CDR2 as LQKENI. The CDR3 totals 17 residues. In nucleotides, the CDR3 is TGTGCCAGCTCACCAAGGGCAGGGGGCGAAGGGAGACACGAGCAGTACTTC. Its protein is CASSPRAGGEGRHEQYF.

The table lists this clone with a count of one. This chain links TRBV27 with TRBJ2-5; 11 bases align to TRBD2. This CDR3 spans 16 amino acids. After removal of 3 bases from V and 5 bases from J, the junction contained 8 bases not matched to a gene. Germline CDR1 is MNHEY and CDR2 is SMNVEV (reference sequence). In DNA form, the CDR3 reads TGTGCCAGCAGTTTTGCGACTAGCGGGATCCGGGAGACCCAGTACTTC. Its protein product is CASSFATSGIRETQYF.

The chain links TRBV6-1 to TRBJ2-2, with 8 nucleotides matching TRBD1. Germline V gene lookup returns CDR1 MNHNS and CDR2 SASEGT. This CDR3 contains 15 residues. Trimming cost V 4 bases and J 6 bases; bases outside gene matches: 7. For the CDR3, the DNA is TGTGCCAGCAGTGGGGTGGGACAGGCGGCCGGGGAGCTGTTTTTT. It translates to CASSGVGQAAGELFF.

The chain's CDR3 is CASSQASSGTNEQFF. Here the CDR3 DNA reads TGCGCCAGCAGCCAAGCATCTAGCGGGACCAATGAGCAGTTCTTC. The chain uses TRBV4-3 and TRBJ2-1; 9 positions match TRBD2. Per germline, CDR1 LGHNA and CDR2 YSLEER. The ends lost 1 base at V and 6 bases at J; junction bases unmatched: 4. This CDR3 has 15 residues.